The rows below give T cell receptor beta chains drawn from one sample of a study of cytomegalovirus exposure and HLA in healthy donors. The data were produced by immunoSEQ multiplex PCR, yet TCRdb's version contains in-frame clones alone and is incomplete. Of about 130,000 clones in the sample, roughly 85% were seen once. Sequencing was carried out using PBMCs. The receptor set was obtained from a woman in her thirties or forties in good health and CMV-seropositive. The CDR3 runs from the conserved cysteine through the conserved F or W. A D gene is named only where the DNA matches it firmly. Size is stated for part of the rows, as once, few or many counts, or as a class when the clone is expanded.

TRBD1,NA,TRBV27,TRBJ2-1,CASSFRVWQGAYNEQFF,TGTGCCAGCAGTTTTCGCGTTTGGCAGGGGGCCTACAATGAGCAGTTCTTC
TRBD2,NA,TRBV7-2,TRBJ2-5,CASSTRGTSGSIKTQYF,TGTGCCAGCAGCACCCGCGGGACTAGCGGGAGCATCAAGACCCAGTACTTC
NA,NA,TRBV7-6,TRBJ2-7,CASSLRDLRQDPGNEQYF,TGTGCCAGCAGTTTACGGGATCTACGACAGGACCCAGGAAACGAGCAGTACTTC
TRBD1,NA,TRBV2,TRBJ1-6,CASRTGNSPLHF,TGTGCCAGCAGGACAGGGAATTCACCCCTCCACTTT
NA,NA,TRBV30,TRBJ2-7,CALTRGSSYEQYF,TGTGCCTTGACCCGGGGGAGCTCCTACGAGCAGTACTTC
TRBD2,NA,TRBV6-5,TRBJ2-7,CASSYSRALAAREQYF,TGTGCCAGCAGTTACTCGAGGGCACTAGCGGCCCGCGAGCAGTACTTC
NA,NA,TRBV5-5,TRBJ1-2,CASSGRTALYGYTF,TGTGCCAGCAGCGGTAGGACAGCGTTATATGGCTACACCTTC
NA,NA,TRBV5-1,TRBJ2-1,CASSLSALRGTNEQFF,TGCGCCAGCAGCTTGTCCGCCTTAAGGGGGACCAATGAGCAGTTCTTC
NA,NA,TRBV5-1,TRBJ2-1,CASSLWAGSVEQFF,TGCGCCAGCAGCTTGTGGGCCGGGAGCGTTGAGCAGTTCTTC
TRBD2,NA,TRBV7-6,TRBJ2-3,CASSLGSGSLTDTQYF,TGTGCCAGCAGCTTAGGTAGCGGGAGCCTCACAGATACGCAGTATTTT
NA,NA,TRBV21-1,TRBJ1-5,CASSFQGGEDNQPQHF,TGTGCCAGCAGCTTCCAAGGGGGGGAGGACAATCAGCCCCAGCATTTT
NA,NA,TRBV5-1,TRBJ1-1,CASSLRRNTEAFF,TGCGCCAGCAGCTTGCGCAGGAACACTGAAGCTTTCTTT
TRBD1,once,TRBV28,TRBJ1-1,CASSPRTGANTEAFF,TGTGCCAGCAGTCCCCGGACAGGGGCGAACACTGAAGCTTTCTTT
NA,NA,TRBV6-1,TRBJ2-1,CASSEIGTSFNNEQFF,TGTGCCAGCAGTGAAATTGGGACTTCTTTTAACAATGAGCAGTTCTTC
TRBD2,NA,TRBV13,TRBJ2-7,CASFLRGGGNYEQYF,TGTGCCAGTTTTCTGCGGGGGGGAGGAAACTACGAGCAGTACTTC
NA,NA,TRBV30,TRBJ2-3,CAWSVQVERRTQYF,TGTGCCTGGAGTGTACAGGTGGAGAGACGTACGCAGTATTTT
TRBD2,NA,TRBV7-3,TRBJ2-1,CASRSQEGVAGGTVDEQFF,TGTGCCAGCAGGTCCCAGGAGGGCGTGGCCGGGGGGACCGTGGATGAGCAGTTCTTC
NA,NA,TRBV10-3,TRBJ1-2,CAISESMGGFDYGYTF,TGTGCCATCAGTGAGTCGATGGGGGGATTCGACTATGGCTACACCTTC
TRBD2,NA,TRBV4-3,TRBJ2-1,CASSQESGAGGYNEQFF,TGCGCCAGCAGCCAAGAATCGGGAGCGGGAGGGTACAATGAGCAGTTCTTC
NA,NA,TRBV9,TRBJ2-7,CASSPPYSPYEQYF,TGTGCCAGCAGCCCCCCTTATAGTCCCTACGAGCAGTACTTC
NA,NA,TRBV9,TRBJ2-1,CASSSIVGSSYNEQFF,TGTGCCAGCAGTTCAATCGTTGGGAGCTCCTACAATGAGCAGTTCTTC
TRBD2,NA,TRBV6-1,TRBJ2-7,CASRGTSGGREQYF,TGTGCCAGCAGGGGGACTAGCGGGGGACGCGAGCAGTACTTC
NA,NA,TRBV7-8,TRBJ1-2,CASSLGQDYGYTF,TGTGCCAGCAGCCTAGGTCAGGATTATGGCTACACCTTC
NA,NA,TRBV18,TRBJ2-1,CASSPPASGLYNEQFF,TGTGCCAGCTCACCACCTGCATCAGGTTTGTACAATGAGCAGTTCTTC
NA,NA,TRBV4-1,TRBJ2-1,CASSQTLDAVPSYNEQFF,TGCGCCAGCAGCCAGACCCTTGACGCGGTCCCCTCCTACAATGAGCAGTTCTTC
TRBD1,NA,TRBV5-1,TRBJ2-5,CASSLVGELQGATQETQYF,TGCGCCAGCAGCTTGGTGGGGGAATTACAGGGGGCGACTCAAGAGACCCAGTACTTC
NA,once,TRBV30,TRBJ1-4,CAWSPGDIWDEKLFF,TGTGCCTGGAGTCCTGGGGACATTTGGGATGAAAAACTGTTTTTT
NA,NA,TRBV5-1,TRBJ1-4,CASSLGGVGEKLFF,TGCGCCAGCAGCCTCGGAGGGGTGGGGGAAAAACTGTTTTTT
TRBD1,few,TRBV29-1,TRBJ2-5,CSVESGGGKTQYF,TGCAGCGTTGAATCAGGGGGCGGTAAGACCCAGTACTTC
NA,NA,TRBV28,TRBJ1-1,CASSPPRFQTSFTEAFF,TGTGCCAGCAGTCCCCCCAGGTTTCAGACATCCTTCACTGAAGCTTTCTTT
NA,NA,TRBV5-4,TRBJ2-5,CASSRGAKGQETQYF,TGTGCCAGCAGCCGGGGAGCGAAAGGGCAAGAGACCCAGTACTTC
NA,NA,TRBV21-1,TRBJ2-3,CASSSLGTGTGGRSTDTQYF,TGTGCCAGCAGCTCTCTGGGGACTGGGACAGGGGGTAGGAGCACAGATACGCAGTATTTT
NA,NA,TRBV6-1,TRBJ2-7,CASSDVWGRSYEQYF,TGTGCCAGCAGTGATGTATGGGGCAGGTCCTACGAGCAGTACTTC
NA,NA,TRBV7-9,TRBJ2-7,CASSLASVGGEQYF,TGTGCCAGCAGCTTAGCTAGCGTCGGTGGCGAGCAGTACTTC
NA,few,TRBV5-6,TRBJ2-5,CASSLALGGGETQYF,TGTGCCAGCAGCTTGGCATTGGGGGGAGGAGAGACCCAGTACTTC
TRBD2,NA,TRBV5-1,TRBJ2-7,CASSWVRLAGGEQYF,TGCGCCAGCAGCTGGGTCCGACTAGCGGGTGGGGAGCAGTACTTC
NA,NA,TRBV6-1,TRBJ1-2,CASSEMGGGQGYTF,TGTGCCAGCAGTGAAATGGGGGGAGGTCAAGGCTACACCTTC
NA,NA,TRBV19,TRBJ2-7,CASSRGGGYYEQYF,TGTGCCAGTAGTAGGGGGGGCGGGTACTACGAGCAGTACTTC
NA,NA,TRBV7-2,TRBJ2-3,CASSLVLRSTQYF,TGTGCCAGCAGCTTAGTTTTGAGAAGCACGCAGTATTTT
NA,NA,TRBV19,TRBJ2-2,CASMAGRGGFANTGELFF,TGTGCCAGTATGGCTGGACGGGGTGGTTTCGCGAACACCGGGGAGCTGTTTTTT
TRBD1,once,TRBV5-1,TRBJ1-1,CASSPRDRVMNTEAFF,TGCGCCAGCAGCCCCCGGGACAGGGTCATGAACACTGAAGCTTTCTTT
NA,NA,TRBV20-1,TRBJ1-1,CSARKTGEAFF,TGCAGTGCTAGAAAGACAGGTGAAGCTTTCTTT
NA,NA,TRBV7-8,TRBJ2-5,CASGEYQETQYF,TGTGCCAGCGGAGAGTACCAAGAGACCCAGTACTTC
TRBD1,NA,TRBV18,TRBJ1-1,CASSLDRGRGGTEAFF,TGTGCCAGCTCACTAGACAGGGGGCGAGGCGGCACTGAAGCTTTCTTT
NA,NA,TRBV19,TRBJ1-1,CASSMAGRANTEAFF,TGTGCCAGTAGTATGGCAGGGAGGGCGAACACTGAAGCTTTCTTT
TRBD2,NA,TRBV9,TRBJ2-7,CASSVGTSGLYEQYF,TGTGCCAGCAGCGTGGGGACTAGCGGGCTCTACGAGCAGTACTTC
TRBD2,NA,TRBV29-1,TRBJ2-1,CSALSGRSYNEQFF,TGCAGCGCTCTGAGCGGGAGGTCCTACAATGAGCAGTTCTTC